This T cell receptor beta chain derives from a study of response to subunit inactivated influenza vaccine. General study results and limits: Each seasonal influenza vaccination, the authors suggested, recruits few new T cells.

The sample holds a few counts of this clonotype. Its antigen is as yet unknown. J gave up 3 bases and V 7 bases, and 9 bases lay outside the gene matches. Per germline, CDR1 SGHKS and CDR2 YYEKEE (reference sequence). This CDR3 spans 14 amino acids. From the RT-PCR reads, TCRdb called clonotypes with MiXCR, one entry per CDR3 protein. The table includes 450,000 to 700,000 distinct CDR3 sequences, 14% detected once. The specimen comprised PBMCs from blood, sampled roughly 12 days after vaccination. This receptor was identified in a man in his fifties who received an inactivated influenza vaccine. The V call is TRBV5-5, the J call TRBJ2-7; 8 bases fit TRBD2. The CDR3 loop is CASAPGLVNYEQYF. The DNA of the CDR3 is TGTGCCAGCGCACCGGGACTAGTTAACTACGAGCAGTACTTC.